This T cell receptor beta chain was captured in a study of identical twins. Study-level results: Model-predicted out-of-frame TCR alpha sharing fell below observed values in monozygotic twins. Those out-of-frame alpha sequences shared by twins showed an excess of low generation probability. Cross-sectional statistical analysis was relied on for the conclusions, without the same donors being followed.

This clonotype was recorded a few times. What it binds is unknown. TCRdb used MiXCR to reprocess the 5' RACE reads, holding one entry per CDR3 protein. Here the sample spans around 510,000 distinct CDR3 sequences, 13% to 15% being singletons. Looked up from germline, CDR1 is DFQATT and CDR2 is SNEGSKA (reference sequence). V was pared by 6 bases and J by 7 bases, with 15 bases between. There are 12 residues in the CDR3. These sequences were also reported in another study, on yellow fever vaccine responses in identical twins. This second study says: Twins reportedly appeared to share part of their vaccine T cell response while keeping part individual.

This chain links TRBV20-1 with TRBJ1-2; D not resolved. The sample was CD4+ T cells sorted from blood. The clonotype comes from a woman younger than 30 in good health. CDR3 sequence: CSATGDSGGYTF. In nucleotides, the CDR3 is TGCAGTGCCACCGGAGACTCGGGTGGCTACACCTTC.